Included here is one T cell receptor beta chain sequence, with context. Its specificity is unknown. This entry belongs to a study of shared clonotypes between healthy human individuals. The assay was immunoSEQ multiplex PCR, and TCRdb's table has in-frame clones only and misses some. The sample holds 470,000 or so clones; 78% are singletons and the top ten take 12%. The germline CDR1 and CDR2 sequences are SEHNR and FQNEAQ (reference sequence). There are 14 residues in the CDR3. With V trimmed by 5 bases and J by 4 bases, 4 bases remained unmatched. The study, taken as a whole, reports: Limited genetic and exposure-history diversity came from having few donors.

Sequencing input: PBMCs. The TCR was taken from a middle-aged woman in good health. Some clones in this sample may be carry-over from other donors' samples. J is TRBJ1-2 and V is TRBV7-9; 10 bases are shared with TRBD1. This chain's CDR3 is CASSPTGGLYGYTF. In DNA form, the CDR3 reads TGTGCCAGCAGCCCGACAGGGGGCCTCTATGGCTACACCTTC.